These T cell receptor beta chains were read from a single sample in a study of T-cell reconstitution after alpha-beta-depleted transplantation in children. TCRdb reanalysed the PCR reads using MiXCR and keeps one entry per CDR3 protein. The sample lists about 460,000 distinct CDR3 sequences, more than 9.5% seen once, with about 15% in the top ten. Source: PBMCs, mostly from graft donor cells, taken 180 days after TCRalphabeta/CD19-depleted stem cell transplant. These receptors came from a female patient aged 2-9 years who had a stem cell transplant for aplastic anemia, so the T cells may come from the graft donor. The CDR3 runs from the conserved cysteine through the conserved F or W. A D gene is named only where the DNA matches it firmly. The size entry is marked missing in some rows and otherwise reads once, few, many or a size class.

cdr3_nt cdr3_aa j_call v_call clone_size d_call
TGTGCCAGCAGCCAAGCATGGCGGCAAATGAACACCGGGGAGCTGTTTTTT CASSQAWRQMNTGELFF TRBJ2-2 TRBV14 NA NA
TGTGCCAGCCCCTCTGCAGGGACCCCCTACAATGAGCAGTTCTTC CASPSAGTPYNEQFF TRBJ2-1 TRBV7-2 NA NA
TGTGCCAGCAGCTTCCTAGGGCCTAGCGGGGGCAACCACAATGAGCAGTTCTTC CASSFLGPSGGNHNEQFF TRBJ2-1 TRBV11-2 NA TRBD2
TGTGCCAGCAGCCCAGGGCCGGGACAGCGAGACTATGGCTACACCTTC CASSPGPGQRDYGYTF TRBJ1-2 TRBV7-9 NA TRBD1
TGTGCCAGCAGCCGTGAGGTCATGACTATGGGAAATGAGCAGTTCTTC CASSREVMTMGNEQFF TRBJ2-1 TRBV7-2 few NA
TGTGCCAGCAGTGAGGCGACAGGGGTAAAAGAGACCCAGTACTTC CASSEATGVKETQYF TRBJ2-5 TRBV12-3/TRBV12-4 few TRBD1
TGTGCCAGCAGCTTTGCGGGAGTAAACACCGGGGAGCTGTTTTTT CASSFAGVNTGELFF TRBJ2-2 TRBV7-9 many TRBD2
TGTGCCATCAGTGAGGCCCCAGCGGGAACGAACACCGGGGAGCTGTTTTTT CAISEAPAGTNTGELFF TRBJ2-2 TRBV10-3 few TRBD2
TGTGCCAGCAGCCTCCGGGACAGACAAGAGACCCAGTACTTC CASSLRDRQETQYF TRBJ2-5 TRBV3-1 many TRBD1
TGTGCCAGCAGCATTACAGGGGGCGGAGAGACCCAGTACTTC CASSITGGGETQYF TRBJ2-5 TRBV28 few TRBD1
TGTGCCAGCAGCTTCGCCGCCAGCACAGATACGCAGTATTTT CASSFAASTDTQYF TRBJ2-3 TRBV5-6 many NA
TGTGCCAGCAGCTTAGGCGGGACAGGGGAGTACGAGCAGTACTTC CASSLGGTGEYEQYF TRBJ2-7 TRBV7-2 few TRBD1
TGTGCCAGCAGTGCAAACGGCTACGAGCAGTACTTC CASSANGYEQYF TRBJ2-7 TRBV27 NA NA
TGTGCCAGCAGTTTTCTCCTCGCAGGAACAAATGGCTACACCTTC CASSFLLAGTNGYTF TRBJ1-2 TRBV6-2/TRBV6-3 few NA
TGTGCCAGCAGGTCCGGGACTATCCCCTACGAGCAGTACTTC CASRSGTIPYEQYF TRBJ2-7 TRBV12-3/TRBV12-4 NA TRBD2
TGCAGTGCTCCGCCCGGGACTAGCAGACCCAATGAGCAGTTCTTC CSAPPGTSRPNEQFF TRBJ2-1 TRBV20-1 many TRBD2
TGTGCCAGCAGCTTTTCAGGTACCGGGGCCAACGTCCTGACTTTC CASSFSGTGANVLTF TRBJ2-6 TRBV11-1 NA NA
TGCAGCGTTGGGACCTACAATGAGCAGTTCTTC CSVGTYNEQFF TRBJ2-1 TRBV29-1 many NA
TGCGCCAGCACCCCGGGGACGGTTGCAGATACGCAGTATTTT CASTPGTVADTQYF TRBJ2-3 TRBV5-1 few NA
TGTGCCAGCAGCTTGGCCAATACAGATACGCAGTATTTT CASSLANTDTQYF TRBJ2-3 TRBV5-4 many NA
TGTGCCAGCAGTCTAGCTTTCGGCATGGCGGGAGGGGGGCCCTACGAGCAGTACTTC CASSLAFGMAGGGPYEQYF TRBJ2-7 TRBV28 NA TRBD2
NA CASSFLAGEGQPQHF TRBJ1-5 TRBV12-3/TRBV12-4 many NA
TGTGCCACCAGTGATTCAACTCTAGCGGGAGGCAGAGATACGCAGTATTTT CATSDSTLAGGRDTQYF TRBJ2-3 TRBV24-1 few TRBD2
TGTGCCAGCAGTCTGACTGCCGATTATGGCTACACCTTC CASSLTADYGYTF TRBJ1-2 TRBV27 many NA
TGCAGTGCTAGTCGCGGAGGCGCGAACACCGGGGAGCTGTTTTTT CSASRGGANTGELFF TRBJ2-2 TRBV20-1 few NA
TGTGCCAGCCCCCCTCGGGGGACCTACAATGAGCAGTTCTTC CASPPRGTYNEQFF TRBJ2-1 TRBV18 NA NA
TGTGCCAGCTCTACGCGGGGCGGCTCCTACAATGAGCAGTTCTTC CASSTRGGSYNEQFF TRBJ2-1 TRBV12-3/TRBV12-4 NA NA
TGTGCCAGCAGTCCCCCGGGACAGGGGGCGCTGGGCTACACCTTC CASSPPGQGALGYTF TRBJ1-2 TRBV6-1 many TRBD1
TGTGCCAGCAGCTTTTGGACTAGCGGGGACACCGGGGAGCTGTTTTTT CASSFWTSGDTGELFF TRBJ2-2 TRBV7-2 NA TRBD2
TGTACCAGCAGCCTCCGCCCGGGACAGGCAATGGGAAGAGAAAAACTGTTTTTT CTSSLRPGQAMGREKLFF TRBJ1-4 TRBV12-3/TRBV12-4 NA TRBD1
TGTGCCAGCAGTTTATTGGACGGAATCAAAAACATTCAGTACTTC CASSLLDGIKNIQYF TRBJ2-4 TRBV27 few NA
TGTGCCAGCAGCCGCTTCGGGGCGGAGGGCTACACCTTC CASSRFGAEGYTF TRBJ1-2 TRBV28 NA NA
TGTGCCAGCAGCTTGTTTATCGGGACTAGATCCGGGGAGCTGTTTTTT CASSLFIGTRSGELFF TRBJ2-2 TRBV7-9 few TRBD2
TGCAGCGTTGCCCGGGTCGCTGAAGCTTTCTTT CSVARVAEAFF TRBJ1-1 TRBV29-1 few NA
TGTGCCAGCAGCGGTTCCGGGACAAGCTCCTACAATGAGCAGTTCTTC CASSGSGTSSYNEQFF TRBJ2-1 TRBV9 many NA
TGCAGTGCTACCTGGACAGGGACGAATTCACCCCTCCACTTT CSATWTGTNSPLHF TRBJ1-6 TRBV20-1 NA TRBD1
TGTGCCAGCAGCCCCGGGGGGTGGAATCAGCCCCAGCATTTT CASSPGGWNQPQHF TRBJ1-5 TRBV7-2 many NA
TGTGCCAGCAGCCGACGGACAGTCCAAGAGACCCAGTACTTC CASSRRTVQETQYF TRBJ2-5 TRBV12-3/TRBV12-4 many NA
TGTGCCAGCAGCTCGAGCTGGACAGGGTGGGGGCCCGGGGAGCTGTTTTTT CASSSSWTGWGPGELFF TRBJ2-2 TRBV12-3/TRBV12-4 few TRBD1
TGTGCTAGTTCAGGGACTAGGCAGGAGACCCAGTACTTC CASSGTRQETQYF TRBJ2-5 TRBV12-5 few TRBD2
TGCAGTGCTCTAGCTTCTGGGTACAATGAGCAGTTCTTC CSALASGYNEQFF TRBJ2-1 TRBV20-1 few NA
TGCAGTGCTACCCGTTCTATCTTAGCGGGACTAGCCAAAAACATTCAGTACTTC CSATRSILAGLAKNIQYF TRBJ2-4 TRBV20-1 NA TRBD2
TGTGCCAGCCGAAACCCTACAACGGGAGGGCACAATGAGCAGTTCTTC CASRNPTTGGHNEQFF TRBJ2-1 TRBV28 NA TRBD2
TGTGCCACCAGCAGCAGTCCGGGGGCCAACGTCCTGACTTTC CATSSSPGANVLTF TRBJ2-6 TRBV24-1 NA NA
TGTGCCAGCAGTTTGCCCCGGGTGACAGGGGGAGGGACTGAAGCTTTCTTT CASSLPRVTGGGTEAFF TRBJ1-1 TRBV12-3/TRBV12-4 NA TRBD1
TGCGCCAGCAGCCAAGGACGGTCTAGCACGCAGTATTTT CASSQGRSSTQYF TRBJ2-3 TRBV4-3 many NA
TGTGCCAGCAGCCGTAGGAGGAGGATAGAAGCTTTCTTT CASSRRRRIEAFF TRBJ1-1 TRBV12-3/TRBV12-4 NA NA
TGCAGCGTTTTAGGGGATCGTTATGGCTACACCTTC CSVLGDRYGYTF TRBJ1-2 TRBV29-1 many NA